This TCR beta chain stems from a study of radiation and T cells in renal cell carcinoma. The wider study: Nephrectomy followed 15 Gy stereotactic body radiation by 4 weeks.

TCRdb's table, derived via immunoSEQ multiplex PCR, lists solely in-frame clones and lacks some. This sample carries about 150,000 clones, approximately 90% of them seen once, and the ten largest clones take 10% to 15%. Time point given: blood 2 weeks post-SBRT. Treatment specified: 15 Gy SBRT to primary tumor, nephrectomy 4 weeks later. The patient's renal cell carcinoma had clear cell pathology. Study-level results: No pretreatment tumor biopsies were available for baseline clonotypes.

Points on this clone: The antigen remains unidentified.

After removal of 7 bases from V and 7 bases from J, the junction contained 10 bases not matched to a gene. CDR1 MNHNY and CDR2 SVGAGI come from the germline V gene (reference sequence). This CDR3 has 13 residues. This TCR was recovered from a woman aged 50 to 60 with renal cell carcinoma. Sequences were derived from blood, sampled from a patient whose treatment included radiotherapy and nephrectomy. The chain employs TRBV6-6 and TRBJ2-7, with TRBD1 matching over 7 bases. The CDR3 is CASKRQGRGEQYF. CDR3 sequence (DNA): TGTGCCAGCAAACGACAGGGAAGAGGGGAGCAGTACTTC.